The 27 T cell receptor beta chains given below trace back to one sample, sequenced in a study of blood T cell repertoires in COVID-19 (dated by TCRdb to about 2020). To prepare the library, the immunoSEQ multiplex PCR assay was applied. TCRdb provides this immuneACCESS table in a form limited to in-frame rearrangements. Some clones are lacking; in checked studies, under half of them reflect an unresolved V gene, and why the rest are absent is not known. This sample gives about 260,000 clones in total; 85% to 90% of them show up just once. The ten largest clones add up to approximately 1.5% of the sample. The sequenced sample was peripheral blood. The origin of the receptors is a middle-aged woman who had recovered from COVID-19.

V and J are TRBV5-1 and TRBJ1-2; a possible D gene is TRBD1 (5 bases). Trimming cost V 4 bases and J 8 bases, with 15 bases left between them. Per germline, CDR1 SGHRS and CDR2 YFSETQ. The CDR3 contains 13 residues. The CDR3 sequence: CASSQQGTGGYTF. In nucleotides, the CDR3 is TGCGCCAGCAGCCAGCAGGGTACTGGCGGCTACACCTTC. Full variable domain (rest looked up from reference TRBV5-1 and TRBJ1-2): KAGVTQTPRYLIKTRGQQVTLSCSPISGHRSVSWYQQTPGQGLQFLFEYFSETQRNKGNFPGRFSGRQFSNSRSEMNVSTLELGDSALYLCASSQQGTGGYTFGSGTRLTVV.

This chain links TRBV5-8 with TRBJ2-2; the D gene is possibly TRBD2 (5 bases). The CDR3 is 15 amino acids. Germline CDR1 reads SGHTS; CDR2 reads YDEGEE. Trimming shortened V by 4 bases and J by 0 bases, and 10 bases separated the two germline ends. The chain's CDR3 is CASSPGVTNTGELFF. CDR3 DNA: TGTGCCAGCAGCCCCGGGGTAACGAACACCGGGGAGCTGTTTTTT.

The chain carries TRBV19 and TRBJ2-5; tentatively, D is TRBD2 (5 bases). Germline-derived CDR1 and CDR2 are LNHDA and SQIVND (reference sequence). The CDR3 sequence is 15 residues long. V lost 1 base, J lost 5 bases, and 14 bases lay in between. CDR3 in DNA: TGTGCCAGTAGTATAGCGGGCCACCGAGGGGAGACCCAGTACTTC. Protein: CASSIAGHRGETQYF.

The chain couples TRBV7-2 to TRBJ1-2; TRBD1 is a possible D gene (5 bases). Germline assignment: CDR1 SGHTA and CDR2 FQGNSA. The CDR3 contains 14 residues. Trimming pared 1 base from V and 3 bases from J, leaving 9 bases between. CDR3 bases: TGTGCCAGCAGCTTAGTGACGGGGGACTATGGCTACACCTTC. It encodes CASSLVTGDYGYTF.

This clone was observed a handful of times. The genes are TRBV27 and TRBJ1-1, with 8 bases aligning to TRBD1. V shed 7 bases and J 0 bases; nucleotides not matched to a gene: 10. The CDR3 loop spans 16 amino acids. CDR1 and CDR2 (germline): MNHEY, SMNVEV (reference sequence). The CDR3 loop is CASNFQGAGLNTEAFF. The CDR3 nucleotides are TGTGCCAGCAACTTCCAGGGGGCTGGGTTGAACACTGAAGCTTTCTTT.

The chain recombines TRBV6-1 with TRBJ1-2; D perhaps matches TRBD1 (5 bases). V was pared by 5 bases and J by 4 bases, with 17 bases between. Germline values: CDR1 MNHNS, CDR2 SASEGT. The CDR3 has 15 residues. Here the CDR3 reads CASSLTVREVYGYTF. CDR3 DNA: TGTGCCAGCAGTTTGACAGTTAGAGAGGTCTATGGCTACACCTTC.

The rearrangement joins TRBV5-1 to TRBJ1-2, with 10 bases lining up with TRBD1. Germline values: CDR1 SGHRS, CDR2 YFSETQ. The CDR3 length is 16 residues. V lost 5 bases and J lost 7; bases outside the gene matches: 14. The CDR3 region is CASRTGGGFYEAGYTF. CDR3 DNA: TGCGCCAGCAGGACAGGGGGCGGTTTCTATGAGGCTGGCTACACCTTC.

The DNA of the CDR3 is TGTGCCAGCAGTCCGGCGGACAGAGTAAATGAAAAACTGTTTTTT. Encoded protein: CASSPADRVNEKLFF. The rearrangement joins TRBV27 to TRBJ1-4, with a tentative D call TRBD1 (6 bases). With 5 bases removed from V and 5 bases from J, the gap between germline ends came to 15 bases. The CDR3 is made up of 15 amino acids. Germline V gene data show CDR1 as MNHEY and CDR2 as SMNVEV (reference sequence).

The chain uses TRBV15 and TRBJ1-4; 7 bases match TRBD1. The CDR3 sequence is 15 residues long. V lost 5 bases to trimming and J lost 7 bases; unmatched junction nucleotides: 10. Germline V gene sequence: CDR1 LNHNV, CDR2 YYDKDF (reference sequence). The CDR3 nucleotides are TGTGCCACCAGCCTGGCGGGGCCAGGGGGTGAAAAACTGTTTTTT. Amino acid sequence: CATSLAGPGGEKLFF.

This chain connects TRBV7-2 to TRBJ2-7, with D possibly matching TRBD1 (6 bases). CDR1 and CDR2 (germline): SGHTA, FQGNSA. The CDR3 loop spans 14 amino acids. The V end was cut by 4 bases, the J end by 2 bases, with 12 bases between. CDR3 sequence reads: CASSWGHRAYEQYF. DNA of the CDR3: TGTGCCAGCAGCTGGGGACACCGAGCCTACGAGCAGTACTTC.

This chain joins TRBV18 and TRBJ1-1; 7 nucleotides agree with TRBD1. The CDR3 has 12 residues. With 4 bases clipped from V and 7 bases from J, the junction kept 3 bases outside the gene matches. Germline lookup yields CDR1 KGHSH and CDR2 LQKENI. The CDR3 nucleotides read TGTGCCAGCTCACTCAGGGGGAGTGAAGCTTTCTTT. Amino acids: CASSLRGSEAFF.

The chain links TRBV19 to TRBJ2-7; TRBD1 matches at 8 bases. Germline CDR1 is LNHDA and CDR2 is SQIVND (reference sequence). The CDR3 is made up of 16 amino acids. Unmatched junction bases numbered 12, after V lost 1 base and J lost 7 bases. For the CDR3, the DNA is TGTGCCAGTAGTATAGTAAGACAGGGGACAAGTTGGGAGCAGTACTTC. As protein: CASSIVRQGTSWEQYF.

Points on this clone: This specimen includes other DNA sequences encoding the same CDR3. The chain recombines TRBV30 with TRBJ1-5; weak D call: TRBD1 (5 bases). This CDR3 has 13 amino acids. Germline V lookup: CDR1 GTSNPN, CDR2 SVGIG (reference sequence). The V end lost 0 bases, the J end lost 7 bases, and 10 bases lay between the germline ends. The CDR3 sequence is CAWSVLGGQPQHF. CDR3 DNA: TGTGCCTGGAGTGTACTCGGGGGGCAGCCCCAGCATTTT.

The V and J genes are TRBV7-3 and TRBJ1-6; TRBD1 aligns across 9 bases. Germline V gene data show CDR1 as SGHTA and CDR2 as FQGTGA. CDR3 length: 15 residues. V trimming: 8 bases; J trimming: 7 bases; junction bases outside the gene matches: 9. For the CDR3, the DNA is TGTGCCAGCTCTGCCCTAGGACAGGGGAATTCACCCCTCCACTTT. It specifies CASSALGQGNSPLHF. Using reference TRBV7-3 and TRBJ1-6 for the parts outside the CDR3, the full variable domain is GAGVSQTPSNKVTEKGKYVELRCDPISGHTALYWYRQSLGQGPEFLIYFQGTGAADDSGLPNDRFFAVRPEGSVSTLKIQRTERGDSAVYLCASSALGQGNSPLHFGNGTRLTVT.

This rearrangement joins TRBV5-6 to TRBJ1-4; D is perhaps TRBD1 (5 bases). The CDR3 is 14 amino acids. Trimming stripped 4 bases from V and 0 bases from J, with 7 bases between. CDR1 and CDR2 (germline): SGHDT, YYEEEE. This CDR3 is CASSGAATNEKLFF. The CDR3 DNA reads TGTGCCAGCAGCGGGGCTGCAACTAATGAAAAACTGTTTTTT.

The chain uses TRBV18 and TRBJ2-3; D not resolved. Germline V gene lookup returns CDR1 KGHSH and CDR2 LQKENI. This CDR3 has 14 amino acids. The ends were cut back, 3 bases at V and 4 bases at J, with 11 bases in the middle. The CDR3 region has the DNA TGTGCCAGCTCACCGATGAAAGAGGCAGATACGCAGTATTTT. Translation gives CASSPMKEADTQYF.

The rearrangement uses TRBV3-1 (or the pseudogene TRBV3-2) and TRBJ1-2; TRBD1 is a possible D gene (5 bases). CDR3 length: 16 amino acids. Trimming shortened V by 2 bases and J by 3 bases, and 16 bases separated the two germline ends. CDR1 LGHDT and CDR2 YNNKEL come from the germline V gene (reference sequence). For the CDR3, the DNA is TGTGCCAGCAGCCAACGAGGGTGGGACTGGGACTATGGCTACACCTTC. Protein: CASSQRGWDWDYGYTF.

The chain links TRBV7-2 to TRBJ1-2, with TRBD1 matching 9 bases. V lost 5 bases, J lost 4 bases, and 8 bases stayed unmatched. The V gene's germline CDR1 is SGHTA and CDR2 FQGNSA. CDR3 length: 15 amino acids. The CDR3 loop reads CASSDSGTGSYGYTF. CDR3 in DNA: TGTGCCAGCAGCGATTCCGGGACAGGGAGCTATGGCTACACCTTC.

V and J are TRBV29-1 and TRBJ1-2; 12 nucleotides align to TRBD1. The CDR3 sequence is 16 residues long. V was clipped by 2 bases and J by 3 bases; unmatched bases: 7. Per germline, CDR1 SQVTM and CDR2 ANQGSEA. The CDR3 spells CSVERWDRGLYYGYTF. The CDR3 DNA reads TGCAGCGTTGAACGGTGGGACAGGGGGCTTTACTATGGCTACACCTTC.

The chain couples TRBV9 to TRBJ2-1; D is ambiguous. CDR3 length: 14 amino acids. The V end was cut by 3 bases, the J end by 10 bases, with 17 bases between. Germline V gene lookup returns CDR1 SGDLS and CDR2 YYNGEE. The CDR3: CASSAEDWVVEQFF. CDR3 bases: TGTGCCAGCAGCGCCGAAGACTGGGTTGTGGAGCAGTTCTTC. The whole variable domain, filled in from reference TRBV9 and TRBJ2-1, reads DSGVTQTPKHLITATGQRVTLRCSPRSGDLSVYWYQQSLDQGLQFLIQYYNGEERAKGNILERFSAQQFPDLHSELNLSSLELGDSALYFCASSAEDWVVEQFFGPGTRLTVL.

This clone was recorded only once. The rearrangement joins TRBV5-4 to TRBJ1-2; perhaps TRBD1 as D (5 bases). CDR1 is SGHNT and CDR2 is YYREEE in the germline V gene (reference sequence). V was trimmed by 7 bases and J by 4 bases, leaving 8 bases between them. The CDR3 loop spans 11 amino acids. CDR3 bases: TGTGCCAGCGGTGACAGCTATGGCTACACCTTC. This encodes CASGDSYGYTF.

V and J are TRBV3-1 (or the pseudogene TRBV3-2) and TRBJ2-1, with 9 bases matching TRBD2. The germline V gene has CDR1 LGHDT and CDR2 YNNKEL (reference sequence). The CDR3 is 15 amino acids. The J segment lost 9 bases and the V segment lost 1 base, leaving 7 bases of the junction unmatched. The CDR3 DNA reads TGTGCCAGCAGCCAAGCGGGGCGGGGGGGTGCTGAGCAGTTCTTC. Encoded protein: CASSQAGRGGAEQFF.

This clone was observed a few times. This chain links TRBV3-1 (or the pseudogene TRBV3-2) with TRBJ2-2; D remains ambiguous. From germline, CDR1 is LGHDT and CDR2 YNNKEL (reference sequence). Trimming stripped 3 bases from V and 7 bases from J, with 21 bases between. There are 17 residues in the CDR3. This CDR3 is CASSHRGGVGVGGELFF. Here the CDR3 DNA reads TGTGCCAGCAGCCATCGAGGCGGCGTGGGTGTCGGCGGGGAGCTGTTTTTT.

V usage is TRBV9 and J usage is TRBJ2-7, with 12 bases lining up with TRBD2. The ends lost 4 bases at V and 1 base at J; junction bases unmatched: 6. Germline values: CDR1 SGDLS, CDR2 YYNGEE. This CDR3 is built from 16 residues. In DNA form, the CDR3 reads TGTGCCAGCAGCCCTCGAGGGACTAGCGGGTCCTACGAGCAGTACTTC. This sequence encodes CASSPRGTSGSYEQYF.

A word on this clone: The same CDR3 can be traced to other DNA sequences in this sample. The chain recombines TRBV20-1 with TRBJ1-1; perhaps TRBD1 as D (5 bases). The CDR3 consists of 11 residues. Trimming removed 3 bases at V and 5 bases at J, with 7 bases between. Germline loops: CDR1 DFQATT, CDR2 SNEGSKA (reference sequence). CDR3 nucleotide sequence: TGCAGTGCTAGGGGGGGGACTGAAGCTTTCTTT. This encodes CSARGGTEAFF.

CDR3 sequence (DNA): TGTGCCATCAGTGGCTCGCGGGGGGGCCCCGAGCGGGAGACCCAGTACTTC. Its protein is CAISGSRGGPERETQYF. The V call is TRBV10-3, the J call TRBJ2-5; TRBD2 aligns across 9 bases. Germline V lookup: CDR1 ENHRY, CDR2 SYGVKD. This CDR3 has 17 amino acids. V dropped 4 bases and J dropped 5; count of bases not matched to a gene: 14.

For the CDR3, the DNA is TGTGCCAGCTCACCAGGACAGCTGAACACTGAAGCTTTCTTT. It translates to CASSPGQLNTEAFF. This chain uses TRBV18 with TRBJ1-1; maybe TRBD1 (6 bases). V lost 2 bases and J lost 0, with 7 bases in between. Germline-derived CDR1 and CDR2 are KGHSH and LQKENI. The CDR3 spans 14 residues.